This is a list of T cell receptor beta chains from one sample in a study of cytotoxic CD8 clonotypes in ibrutinib-treated CLL. The assay was immunoSEQ multiplex PCR, and TCRdb's table has in-frame clones only and misses some. The sample lists around 310,000 clones, about 80% occurring once. The sequences come from PBMCs, collected before ibrutinib treatment. These TCRs come from a human donor with chronic lymphocytic leukemia. CDR3s include the opening cysteine and the closing phenylalanine or tryptophan. Fields, in order: D gene, clone size, V gene, J gene, CDR3 DNA, CDR3 protein. A D gene is named only where the DNA matches it firmly. Clone size is shown for a subset of rows, as once, few, many or a class of expanded clone.

NA	NA	TRBV9	TRBJ2-1	TGTGCCAGCAGCGTAGCCCTAAGATCCTACAATGAGCAGTTCTTC	CASSVALRSYNEQFF
NA	NA	TRBV14	TRBJ2-5	TGTGCCAGCAGCCAAGACTATGGACTCCTCCAAGAGACCCAGTACTTC	CASSQDYGLLQETQYF
TRBD2	NA	TRBV29-1	TRBJ2-1	TGCAGCGGACTAGCGGGTAGATCCTACAATGAGCAGTTCTTC	CSGLAGRSYNEQFF
NA	NA	TRBV4-3	TRBJ1-1	TGCGCCAGCAGCCAAGCTCTGGGATCGAAAAAGAACACTGAAGCTTTCTTT	CASSQALGSKKNTEAFF
TRBD1	NA	TRBV7-8	TRBJ1-5	TGTGCCAGCAGCGAAGACAGGGGTGATAGCAATCAGCCCCAGCATTTT	CASSEDRGDSNQPQHF
NA	NA	TRBV28	TRBJ2-2	TGTGCCAGCCAGGGGTTGGGCGGGGAGCTGTTTTTT	CASQGLGGELFF
TRBD2	NA	TRBV28	TRBJ2-2	TGTGCCAGCAGCCCGGGACTAGCGAACACCGGGGAGCTGTTTTTT	CASSPGLANTGELFF
TRBD2	once	TRBV10-3	TRBJ2-7	TGTGCCATCAGTGAGTCCCCTAGCGGGAGGCCCTACGAGCAGTACTTC	CAISESPSGRPYEQYF
TRBD1	once	TRBV15	TRBJ2-2	TGTGCCACCAGAATAGGACAGGGGGCCGTTAAGAACACCGGGGAGCTGTTTTTT	CATRIGQGAVKNTGELFF
NA	NA	TRBV7-3	TRBJ2-5	TGTGCCAGCAGCTTATTTAGCCGGCCGGGGACCCAGTACTTC	CASSLFSRPGTQYF
NA	NA	TRBV6-1	TRBJ2-1	TGTGCCAGCAGTGAAGCGTTCGGTTACAATGAGCAGTTCTTC	CASSEAFGYNEQFF
NA	NA	TRBV7-2	TRBJ2-4	TGTGCCAGCAGCTTTTACGAGGGATCCAACATTCAGTACTTC	CASSFYEGSNIQYF
TRBD2	few	TRBV2	TRBJ2-3	TGTGCCAGCAGTGAAGATCGAAGCGGGGAGACAGATACGCAGTATTTT	CASSEDRSGETDTQYF
NA	NA	TRBV2	TRBJ2-1	TGTGCCAGCAGGGGCGGGGATGAGCAGTTCTTC	CASRGGDEQFF
NA	NA	TRBV19	TRBJ1-1	TGTGCCAGTAGTATAGAGGGGAGCCAAGAAGCTTTCTTT	CASSIEGSQEAFF
TRBD1	NA	TRBV19	TRBJ1-1	TGTGCCAGTAGTTACAGGGGGTATAACACTGAAGCTTTCTTT	CASSYRGYNTEAFF
NA	NA	TRBV5-6	TRBJ2-5	TGTGCCAGCAGCTTGCGTTTTAAAGAGACCCAGTACTTC	CASSLRFKETQYF
TRBD1	NA	TRBV19	TRBJ1-5	TGTGCCAGTACGACCGGGACAGGATATAGCAATCAGCCCCAGCACTTT	CASTTGTGYSNQPQHF
TRBD2	NA	TRBV5-4	TRBJ2-3	TGTGCCAGCAGCCCTCTAGCGGGAGATCCTCATACGCAGTATTTT	CASSPLAGDPHTQYF
TRBD1	NA	TRBV29-1	TRBJ2-6	TGCAGCGTGAGAACTCCGGGACAGGTTTTCGCTGGGGCCAACGTCCTGACTTTC	CSVRTPGQVFAGANVLTF
NA	NA	TRBV7-6	TRBJ2-7	TGTGCCAGCAGCGAAAGAAACTCCTACGAGCAGTACTTC	CASSERNSYEQYF
NA	few	TRBV7-9	TRBJ2-3	TGTGCCAGCAGTTCGGACGCACTCGGGGTCGATACGCAGTATTTT	CASSSDALGVDTQYF
NA	NA	TRBV2	TRBJ1-3	TGTGCCAGCAGCCGAGACAGGCTTTCTGGAAACACCATATATTTT	CASSRDRLSGNTIYF
NA	NA	TRBV15	TRBJ2-1	TGTGCCACCAGCAGAGATCCCGGCCTTGGGTTGAGAGGGGAGCAGTTCTTC	CATSRDPGLGLRGEQFF
TRBD1	NA	TRBV29-1	TRBJ2-5	TGCAGCGTTGAAAAGACAGGGAGTGGGCAAGAGACCCAGTACTTC	CSVEKTGSGQETQYF
NA	NA	TRBV5-1	TRBJ2-3	TGCGCCAGCAGCTTGGTCCCCACAGATACGCAGTATTTT	CASSLVPTDTQYF
TRBD2	few	TRBV6-5	TRBJ2-4	TGTGCCAGCAGGGAGACTAGCCGAAACATTCAGTACTTC	CASRETSRNIQYF
TRBD1	NA	TRBV5-1	TRBJ2-7	TGCGCCAGCAGCTTGGGCTACCAGGGGGCCTCCTACGAGCAGTACTTC	CASSLGYQGASYEQYF
NA	NA	TRBV19	TRBJ2-1	TGTGCCAGTAGTCAAGGGAGAAGCTACAATGAGCAGTTCTTC	CASSQGRSYNEQFF
TRBD1	NA	TRBV25-1	TRBJ2-7	TGTGCCAGTGGAGGACAGGGTGGTTCCGTGGCCTACGAGCAGTACTTC	CASGGQGGSVAYEQYF
NA	NA	TRBV30	TRBJ2-3	TGTGCCTGGAGTCGACTAGACCAACGCACAGATACGCAGTATTTT	CAWSRLDQRTDTQYF
NA	NA	TRBV5-6	TRBJ1-2	TGTGCCAGCAGCTTTGTTTCCCGGACGGAGAACTATGGCTACACCTTC	CASSFVSRTENYGYTF
NA	NA	TRBV27	TRBJ1-5	TGTGCCAGCAGTTCGGGGGGTGGACAGCCCCAGCATTTT	CASSSGGGQPQHF
NA	NA	TRBV19	TRBJ2-3	TGTGCCAGTAGTATCGAGGGCAGGCCTTTAGATACGCAGTATTTT	CASSIEGRPLDTQYF
NA	NA	TRBV7-6	TRBJ2-1	TGTGCCAGCAGCTTAGCGGGCAGGGGCTCCTACAATGAGCAGTTCTTC	CASSLAGRGSYNEQFF
NA	NA	TRBV14	TRBJ2-5	TGTGCCAGCAGCCAAGCGCTCGGTCTTCTCGAGACCCAGTACTTC	CASSQALGLLETQYF
TRBD1	few	TRBV18	TRBJ1-3	TGTGCCAGCTCACCAACCACAGGGGGCTCTGGAAACACCATATATTTT	CASSPTTGGSGNTIYF
NA	NA	TRBV19	TRBJ1-5	TGTGCCAGTAGACCGGGAAACGGGCGCAATCAGCCCCAGCATTTT	CASRPGNGRNQPQHF
NA	NA	TRBV7-7	TRBJ2-1	TGTGCTAGCAGTGCACAGGGTAGAACTGAGCAGTTCTTC	CASSAQGRTEQFF
NA	few	TRBV15	TRBJ1-5	TGTGCCACCAGCAGAGATGAACAGATACATCAGCCCCAGCATTTT	CATSRDEQIHQPQHF
NA	NA	TRBV27	TRBJ1-2	TGTGCCAGCAGTCCCAGGGAGGGTTGGGGCTACACCTTC	CASSPREGWGYTF
NA	NA	TRBV7-8	TRBJ2-7	TGTGCCAGCAGCCCGACCGTGGGGGGCTTCTCCTACGAGCAGTACTTC	CASSPTVGGFSYEQYF
NA	NA	TRBV9	TRBJ2-3	TGTGCCAGCAGCGCAAGCGGGTTAGGGGGGGATACGCAGTATTTT	CASSASGLGGDTQYF
NA	once	TRBV14	TRBJ1-2	TGTGCCAGCAGCCAAACGTGGGCGCGAGGCTACACCTTC	CASSQTWARGYTF
NA	NA	TRBV21-1	TRBJ2-7	TGTGCCAGCAGCAAACCCGAGGACAGGGTTCGGGACGAGCAGTACTTC	CASSKPEDRVRDEQYF
TRBD2	NA	TRBV11-2	TRBJ2-1	TGTGCCAGCAGCTTGTTACTAGCGTTTTACAATGAGCAGTTCTTC	CASSLLLAFYNEQFF
TRBD2	NA	TRBV28	TRBJ2-1	TGTGCCAGCAGTTTCGGCGGGAGGGAATACAATGAGCAGTTCTTC	CASSFGGREYNEQFF
TRBD1	NA	TRBV25-1	TRBJ2-5	TGTGCCAGCAGTGAGACAGGGGTAGAGACCCAGTACTTC	CASSETGVETQYF